One and the same sample provided the 20 T cell receptor beta chains below, sequenced in a study of cytomegalovirus exposure and HLA in healthy donors. 60 Vbeta and 13 Jbeta primers were used in PCR. TCRdb's copy holds only in-frame clones and misses some; the assay was immunoSEQ multiplex PCR. The table lists 150,000 to 200,000 clones. Sequenced sample: PBMCs. These receptors originate from a woman aged 18-29 years in good health and CMV-seropositive.

V is TRBV11-2 and J is TRBJ2-5, with no clear D. Trimming shortened V by 5 bases and J by 4 bases, and 5 bases separated the two germline ends. CDR1 and CDR2 (germline): SGHAT, FQNNGV. The CDR3 length is 11 residues. CDR3 coding DNA: TGTGCCAGCAGCCTCGGAGAGACCCAGTACTTC. It specifies CASSLGETQYF.

The genes are TRBV13 and TRBJ1-1; tentative D call: TRBD1 (5 bases). Germline CDR1 is PRHDT and CDR2 is FYEKMQ (reference sequence). The V gene lost 8 bases and the J gene lost 4 bases, with 11 bases spanning the gap. The CDR3 totals 12 residues. This CDR3 is CASQRRGTEAFF. DNA of the CDR3: TGTGCCAGCCAAAGGAGGGGCACTGAAGCTTTCTTT.

V and J are TRBV10-1 and TRBJ2-1; tentative D call: TRBD2 (6 bases). V gave up 6 bases and J gave up 8 bases, with 17 bases separating them. CDR3 length equals 14 residues. CDR1 is WNHNN, CDR2 SYGVQD, per germline (reference sequence). The CDR3 is CASSEEGKGHEQFF. In nucleotides, the CDR3 is TGCGCCAGCAGCGAGGAGGGTAAGGGTCATGAGCAGTTCTTC.

V gene TRBV29-1 combines with J gene TRBJ2-1; 11 positions match TRBD1. With V trimmed by 4 bases and J by 9 bases, 11 bases remained unmatched. Germline loops: CDR1 SQVTM, CDR2 ANQGSEA. CDR3 length: 15 amino acids. This CDR3 reads CSVALRGQGGIEQFF. In DNA form, the CDR3 reads TGCAGCGTTGCCCTTAGGGGACAGGGGGGGATTGAGCAGTTCTTC.

The chain couples TRBV2 to TRBJ2-7, with TRBD1 matching 10 bases. The CDR3 is 13 amino acids. Germline CDR1 and CDR2: SNHLY and FYNNEI. The junction had 6 bases not matched to a gene; V was cut back by 8 bases and J by 5 bases. CDR3 loop: CASLWDRGNEQYF. CDR3 coding DNA: TGTGCCAGCTTATGGGACAGGGGTAACGAGCAGTACTTC.

V and J are TRBV19 and TRBJ1-2; 7 nucleotides line up with TRBD1. The CDR3 totals 15 residues. Trimming cost V 7 bases and J 6 bases; bases outside gene matches: 14. Per germline, CDR1 LNHDA and CDR2 SQIVND (reference sequence). The CDR3 DNA reads TGTGCCAGTACCCCGACTACAGGGGCGCGACATGGCTACACCTTC. Its protein is CASTPTTGARHGYTF.

This sequence joins TRBV30 and TRBJ2-3; tentatively, D is TRBD2 (5 bases). The V and J ends lost 3 bases and 3 bases respectively, with 7 bases between them. Germline CDR1 is GTSNPN and CDR2 is SVGIG (reference sequence). The CDR3 has 12 residues. CDR3 in DNA: TGTGCCTGGAGCCGGGAAACAGATACGCAGTATTTT. The encoded protein is CAWSRETDTQYF.

DNA of the CDR3: TGCAGCGTTGAAGGGAGCGGCTACACCTTC. Encoded protein: CSVEGSGYTF. The rearrangement links TRBV29-1 to TRBJ1-2; no firm D call. Germline V CDR1 and CDR2: SQVTM, ANQGSEA. The V gene lost 1 base and the J gene lost 8 bases, with 5 bases spanning the gap. The CDR3 covers 10 residues.

This chain links TRBV2 with TRBJ2-1; 7 bases match TRBD2. The V and J ends lost 6 bases and 0 bases, in that order; junction bases with no gene match: 8. CDR1 and CDR2 from the germline V gene are SNHLY and FYNNEI. This CDR3 spans 16 amino acids. The CDR3 sequence: CASRHSGRSSYNEQFF. The CDR3 bases are TGTGCCAGCAGACATTCCGGGAGGAGCTCCTACAATGAGCAGTTCTTC. The whole variable domain, filled in from reference TRBV2 and TRBJ2-1, reads EPEVTQTPSHQVTQMGQEVILRCVPISNHLYFYWYRQILGQKVEFLVSFYNNEISEKSEIFDDQFSVERPDGSNFTLKIRSTKLEDSAMYFCASRHSGRSSYNEQFFGPGTRLTVL.

The rearrangement links TRBV6-5 to TRBJ2-3; 8 bases align to TRBD1. The germline gives CDR1 MNHEY, CDR2 SVGAGI. There are 15 residues in the CDR3. The junction had 1 base not matched to a gene; V was cut back by 2 bases and J by 0 bases. CDR3 sequence (DNA): TGTGCCAGCAGTTACAGGGACAGGAGCACAGATACGCAGTATTTT. It yields the protein CASSYRDRSTDTQYF.

The rearrangement joins TRBV2 to TRBJ1-5, with D uncertain. CDR3 length: 14 residues. V lost 4 bases and J lost 0, with 7 bases in between. CDR1 is SNHLY and CDR2 is FYNNEI in the germline V gene. The CDR3 protein is CASSVRGSNQPQHF. The CDR3 DNA reads TGTGCCAGCAGTGTCCGGGGTAGCAATCAGCCCCAGCATTTT.

This chain uses TRBV9 with TRBJ2-3; 10 positions match TRBD2. Germline V CDR1 and CDR2: SGDLS, YYNGEE. The junction had 13 bases not matched to a gene; V was cut back by 3 bases and J by 6 bases. The CDR3 totals 17 residues. In DNA form, the CDR3 reads TGTGCCAGCAGCGCTAACCCGGAGCGGGGGGGCCGCGATACGCAGTATTTT. Encoded protein: CASSANPERGGRDTQYF.

The V call is TRBV29-1, the J call TRBJ2-3, with TRBD2 identical over 12 bases. This CDR3 has 13 residues. Germline V lookup: CDR1 SQVTM, CDR2 ANQGSEA. CDR3 DNA sequence: TGCACCGTCAGGACTAGCGGGAAAGATACGCAGTATTTT. Protein product: CTVRTSGKDTQYF.

V gene TRBV7-9 combines with J gene TRBJ1-4; tentative D call: TRBD1 (5 bases). The CDR3 has 11 amino acids. The ends were cut back, 11 bases at V and 8 bases at J, with 12 bases in the middle. Germline lookup yields CDR1 SEHNR and CDR2 FQNEAQ (reference sequence). Here the CDR3 reads CAAGGGEKLFF. The CDR3 DNA reads TGTGCCGCCGGGGGAGGAGAAAAACTGTTTTTT.

This sequence joins TRBV5-6 and TRBJ1-5, with a tentative D call TRBD1 (5 bases). Trimming pared 0 bases from V and 6 bases from J, leaving 10 bases between. The CDR3 is made up of 14 amino acids. The germline V gene has CDR1 SGHDT and CDR2 YYEEEE. The CDR3 protein is CASSLGGRAQPQHF. The CDR3 DNA is TGTGCCAGCAGCTTGGGGGGGAGGGCTCAGCCCCAGCATTTT.

The rearrangement uses TRBV9 and TRBJ1-3, with TRBD1 matching over 7 bases. CDR3 size: 16 residues. V trimming: 1 base; J trimming: 1 base; junction bases outside the gene matches: 5. In germline, CDR1 is SGDLS, CDR2 YYNGEE. CDR3 sequence reads: CASSVSGTDSGNTIYF. CDR3 sequence (DNA): TGTGCCAGCAGCGTATCCGGGACAGATTCTGGAAACACCATATATTTT.

The gene calls are TRBV2 and TRBJ2-1, with TRBD2 matching 8 bases. The CDR3 sequence is 15 residues long. Germline V gene data show CDR1 as SNHLY and CDR2 as FYNNEI. J lost 4 bases, V lost 6 bases, and 8 bases had no gene match. Here the CDR3 DNA reads TGTGCCAGCAGAAGAGCGGGGGCCTTGTACAATGAGCAGTTCTTC. Translated, it gives CASRRAGALYNEQFF.

The CDR3 DNA reads TGCGCCAGCACTACGGGAAGGATCGCAGATACGCAGTATTTT. Translation gives CASTTGRIADTQYF. The chain recombines TRBV5-1 with TRBJ2-3; possibly TRBD2 for D (5 bases). From germline, CDR1 is SGHRS and CDR2 YFSETQ. Between the trimmed V and J ends, which lost 6 bases and 4 bases, there was a span of 15 bases. This CDR3 region has 14 residues. Supplemented by reference TRBV5-1 and TRBJ2-3, the full variable domain reads KAGVTQTPRYLIKTRGQQVTLSCSPISGHRSVSWYQQTPGQGLQFLFEYFSETQRNKGNFPGRFSGRQFSNSRSEMNVSTLELGDSALYLCASTTGRIADTQYFGPGTRLTVL.

The chain carries TRBV19 and TRBJ1-2, with 12 bases lining up with TRBD1. With 6 bases clipped from V and 7 bases from J, the junction kept 3 bases outside the gene matches. The CDR3 loop spans 13 amino acids. Germline CDR1 is LNHDA and CDR2 is SQIVND (reference sequence). The CDR3 bases are TGTGCCAGTAGCCCGGGACAGGGGGCTGGCTACACCTTC. As protein: CASSPGQGAGYTF. The whole variable domain, remainder taken from reference TRBV19 and TRBJ1-2, is DGGITQSPKYLFRKEGQNVTLSCEQNLNHDAMYWYRQDPGQGLRLIYYSQIVNDFQKGDIAEGYSVSREKKESFPLTVTSAQKNPTAFYLCASSPGQGAGYTFGSGTRLTVV.

The chain employs TRBV6-4 and TRBJ1-2; no definite D call. Trimming removed 3 bases at V and 8 bases at J, with 19 bases between. Germline lookup yields CDR1 MRHNA and CDR2 SNTAGT. CDR3 length equals 15 residues. The CDR3 protein is CASSDTVQALWGYTF. CDR3 bases: TGTGCCAGCAGTGATACGGTCCAGGCTTTATGGGGCTACACCTTC.